The 18 T cell receptor beta chains below come from one sample, sequenced in a study of blood T cell repertoires in COVID-19. Measured with immunoSEQ multiplex PCR; TCRdb has only the in-frame clones, and not every one. The sample records 300,000 to 400,000 clones, more than 75% being singletons. What was sequenced was peripheral blood. The receptor set was obtained from a human donor in a cohort sampled during active COVID-19.

In its sample, this clone was seen once. The CDR3 loop reads CATSLPGLAGDEQFF. CDR3 bases: TGTGCCACCAGCCTCCCGGGACTAGCGGGAGATGAGCAGTTCTTC. V and J are TRBV24-1 and TRBJ2-1; 14 bases map to TRBD2. After removal of 7 bases from V and 8 bases from J, the junction contained 6 bases not matched to a gene. The CDR3 spans 15 residues. Germline loops: CDR1 KGHDR, CDR2 SFDVKD.

The chain has TRBV28 and TRBJ1-1, with a tentative D call TRBD1 (6 bases). CDR3 length: 14 amino acids. Deletions cut 5 bases from V and 7 bases from J, with 17 bases between. Germline CDR1 is MDHEN and CDR2 is SYDVKM. Here the CDR3 reads CASSIGLRGGEAFF. The CDR3 DNA sequence: TGTGCCAGCAGTATAGGCCTGAGAGGGGGTGAAGCTTTCTTT.

The chain employs TRBV18 and TRBJ1-4, with a weak D call TRBD1 (5 bases). Per the germline V gene, CDR1 is KGHSH and CDR2 is LQKENI. Trimming removed 4 bases at V and 7 bases at J, with 13 bases between. This CDR3 comprises 14 residues. CDR3 coding DNA: TGTGCCAGCTCACTGGTGACAGAAATTGAAAAACTGTTTTTT. Its translation is CASSLVTEIEKLFF.

The chain has TRBV18 and TRBJ2-1; 8 nucleotides agree with TRBD1. The J segment lost 14 bases and the V segment lost 3 bases, leaving 9 bases of the junction unmatched. The length of the CDR3 is 13 residues. Germline V gives CDR1 KGHSH, CDR2 LQKENI. The CDR3 spells CASSPNDRGQEFF. In DNA form, the CDR3 reads TGTGCCAGCTCACCGAACGACAGGGGACAGGAGTTCTTC. Full variable domain (outside the CDR3, taken from reference TRBV18 and TRBJ2-1): NAGVMQNPRHLVRRRGQEARLRCSPMKGHSHVYWYRQLPEEGLKFMVYLQKENIIDESGMPKERFSAEFPKEGPSILRIQQVVRGDSAAYFCASSPNDRGQEFFGPGTRLTVL.

This clone came up a few times. The chain recombines TRBV9 with TRBJ2-5; a weak D match, TRBD2 (6 bases). Germline V CDR1 and CDR2: SGDLS, YYNGEE. V was trimmed by 1 base and J by 5 bases, leaving 12 bases between them. This CDR3 spans 14 amino acids. CDR3 loop: CASSVYGLAETQYF. The CDR3 bases are TGTGCCAGCAGCGTATATGGTCTAGCGGAGACCCAGTACTTC.

V gene TRBV3-1 (or the pseudogene TRBV3-2) combines with J gene TRBJ1-2; maybe TRBD1 (5 bases). Deletions cut 2 bases from V and 4 bases from J, with 8 bases between. The CDR3 spans 13 residues. Germline values: CDR1 LGHDT, CDR2 YNNKEL (reference sequence). The CDR3 coding sequence is TGTGCCAGCAGCCAAATGGGGGGCTATGGCTACACCTTC. Its translation is CASSQMGGYGYTF.

This clone came up a few times. This rearrangement joins TRBV30 to TRBJ2-5, with TRBD1 as a possible D gene (6 bases). Trimming shortened V by 3 bases and J by 5 bases, and 22 bases separated the two germline ends. The CDR3 spans 16 residues. The germline V gene encodes CDR1 GTSNPN and CDR2 SVGIG (reference sequence). CDR3 loop: CAWRIGYTGSGETQYF. CDR3 coding DNA: TGTGCCTGGAGAATAGGGTATACAGGGTCGGGTGAGACCCAGTACTTC.

The count of this clone is one. J is TRBJ2-3 and V is TRBV29-1, with D possibly matching TRBD1 (6 bases). V lost 7 bases to trimming and J lost 6 bases, with 17 bases between them. Looked up from germline, CDR1 is SQVTM and CDR2 is ANQGSEA. The CDR3 consists of 13 residues. CDR3 residues: CSAQRTGSDTQYF. The CDR3 nucleotides are TGCAGCGCCCAACGCACAGGGTCGGATACGCAGTATTTT.

As concerns this clone: A junction end diverges from the germline sequence, so it may reflect a read error. The rearrangement joins TRBV19 to TRBJ2-5; the match to TRBD2 covers 7 bases. Germline CDR1 is LNHDA and CDR2 is SQIVND (reference sequence). CDR3 length: 13 amino acids. In DNA, the CDR3 is TGTGCCAGTAGGATAGCGGGTGGGGAGACCCAGTACTTC. Translation: CASRIAGGETQYF.

This sequence joins TRBV30 and TRBJ1-6, with a weak D call TRBD1 (5 bases). CDR3 size: 15 residues. V gave up 2 bases and J gave up 10 bases, with 18 bases separating them. CDR1 GTSNPN and CDR2 SVGIG come from the germline V gene (reference sequence). CDR3 in amino acids: CAWSPPGGPASPLHF. The CDR3 DNA follows: TGTGCCTGGAGTCCCCCGGGGGGTCCGGCGTCACCCCTCCACTTT.

The chain employs TRBV6-2 or TRBV6-3 and TRBJ2-5; 8 bases are shared with TRBD1. V lost 4 bases, J lost 5 bases, and 6 bases stayed unmatched. CDR1 and CDR2 (germline): MNHEY, SVGEGT. There are 14 residues in the CDR3. This CDR3 reads CASSFAGGEETQYF. CDR3 DNA: TGTGCCAGCAGTTTTGCAGGGGGCGAGGAGACCCAGTACTTC.

V and J are TRBV2 and TRBJ2-7; the match to TRBD1 covers 8 bases. The CDR3 has 15 amino acids. With V trimmed by 2 bases and J by 5 bases, 8 bases remained unmatched. Germline-derived CDR1 and CDR2 are SNHLY and FYNNEI. The CDR3 coding sequence is TGTGCCAGCAGTGAATGGGACAGGTTGAGGGACGAGCAGTACTTC. Translated: CASSEWDRLRDEQYF.

The gene calls are TRBV30 and TRBJ2-5; D is possibly TRBD2 (6 bases). Deletions cut 2 bases from V and 5 bases from J, with 12 bases between. The CDR3 has 13 amino acids. Germline V lookup: CDR1 GTSNPN, CDR2 SVGIG (reference sequence). In DNA form, the CDR3 reads TGTGCCTGGAGTTCCCACAGCGGGGAGACCCAGTACTTC. Encoded protein: CAWSSHSGETQYF.

V is TRBV18 and J is TRBJ1-5; D is unresolved. The CDR3 totals 16 residues. The germline gives CDR1 KGHSH, CDR2 LQKENI. Trimming removed 3 bases at V and 3 bases at J, with 15 bases between. CDR3 residues: CASSPQRSGNNQPQHF. The CDR3, as DNA: TGTGCCAGCTCACCCCAGAGGTCGGGGAACAATCAGCCCCAGCATTTT. The variable domain in full, with the rest retrieved from reference TRBV18 and TRBJ1-5, is NAGVMQNPRHLVRRRGQEARLRCSPMKGHSHVYWYRQLPEEGLKFMVYLQKENIIDESGMPKERFSAEFPKEGPSILRIQQVVRGDSAAYFCASSPQRSGNNQPQHFGDGTRLSIL.

This clone showed up just once. The V gene is TRBV2, the J gene TRBJ2-5; tentatively, D is TRBD1 (6 bases). V lost 6 bases and J lost 4, with 12 bases in between. Germline lookup yields CDR1 SNHLY and CDR2 FYNNEI. The CDR3 spans 13 residues. The CDR3 bases are TGTGCCAGCAGCCGGGACATTCGAGAGACCCAGTACTTC. It is translated as CASSRDIRETQYF.

The CDR3 DNA sequence: TGCGCCAGCAGTTCGACTCCTGCGGCCCCCAATGAGCAGTTCTTC. It is translated as CASSSTPAAPNEQFF. The chain couples TRBV5-1 to TRBJ2-1, with D uncertain. CDR1 is SGHRS, CDR2 YFSETQ, per germline. Trimming cost V 5 bases and J 6 bases, with 18 bases left between them. The CDR3 contains 15 residues.

The count of this clone is one. This chain connects TRBV6-1 to TRBJ1-4, with 7 positions matching TRBD1. With 3 bases clipped from V and 8 bases from J, the junction kept 6 bases outside the gene matches. This CDR3 is built from 14 residues. CDR1 MNHNS and CDR2 SASEGT come from the germline V gene. CDR3: CASSEYRGSEKLFF. In nucleotides, the CDR3 is TGTGCCAGCAGTGAGTACAGGGGAAGCGAAAAACTGTTTTTT.

The chain uses TRBV7-2 and TRBJ2-5, with 9 positions matching TRBD2. The trim removed 0 bases at V and 5 bases at J, leaving 7 bases unmatched. In germline, CDR1 is SGHTA, CDR2 FQGNSA. This CDR3 region has 16 residues. CDR3 in amino acids: CASSLAAGGLAETQYF. The CDR3 DNA reads TGTGCCAGCAGCTTAGCGGCGGGGGGGCTCGCCGAGACCCAGTACTTC.